Reported below is one T cell receptor (beta chain). Its antigen is not identified. Trimming left V 1 base short and J 3 bases short, with 9 bases between. Germline V gene sequence: CDR1 LGHDT, CDR2 YNNKEL (reference sequence). The CDR3 length is 15 residues. TCRdb used MiXCR to reprocess the RT-PCR reads, holding one entry per CDR3 protein. Of 610,000 or so distinct CDR3 sequences in the sample, 14% were seen once. This entry belongs to a study of response to subunit inactivated influenza vaccine. General observations from the study: The study's authors posited that every seasonal influenza vaccination enlists few new T cells.

The starting material was PBMCs from blood, obtained approximately 13 days after vaccination. The sequence derives from a man aged 50-60 years who received an inactivated influenza vaccine. The chain couples TRBV3-1 to TRBJ1-4; D is unclear. In DNA form, the CDR3 reads TGTGCCAGCAGCCAAGGGTTAGTGGCTAATGAAAAACTGTTTTTT. Translating it yields CASSQGLVANEKLFF.